This is a list of T cell receptor beta chains from one sample in a study of OX40 agonist ivuxolimab in advanced cancers. Profiling relied on immunoSEQ multiplex PCR, and the TCRdb table lists in-frame clones only, not all of them. The repertoire includes more than 60,000 clones, under 95% of them detected once, and roughly 0.37% sits in the top ten. The input for sequencing was CD4+ or CD8+ T cells sorted from blood, taken in a trial of the OX40 agonist ivuxolimab. The source is an adult with an advanced solid tumor such as melanoma, head and neck, liver or kidney cancer. Each CDR3 is given without its conserved first and last residue.

cdr3_aa,v_call,j_call
ASSYTTGELF,TRBV27,TRBJ2-2
ASSTGGAGFAF,TRBV6-6,TRBJ1-1
ASRLEGDSNQPQH,TRBV28,TRBJ1-5
ASSLGSPVADTQY,TRBV7-3,TRBJ2-3
ASSLVGQSEAF,TRBV5-1,TRBJ1-1
ASSQDRVLPGGYYEQY,TRBV5-4,TRBJ2-7
ASSPDPGQGTDTQY,TRBV18,TRBJ2-3
ASSLSGLDEQY,TRBV7-2,TRBJ2-7
ASSLGGLAGGTDTQY,TRBV5-4,TRBJ2-3
ASSLPGSTDTQY,TRBV5-1,TRBJ2-3
ASSTGNSPLH,TRBV18,TRBJ1-6
ASSADKGRDTIY,TRBV9,TRBJ1-3
ASSQYLTSGGANTGELF,TRBV4-3,TRBJ2-2
ASSVWVSYEQY,TRBV2,TRBJ2-7
ASSPSVTGELF,TRBV11-2,TRBJ2-2
ASSQQGPEQY,TRBV28,TRBJ2-7
ASSQDRDSGNTIY,TRBV4-2,TRBJ1-3
AIWSGGSGELF,TRBV10-3,TRBJ2-2
ASSVEGGSYNEQF,TRBV9,TRBJ2-1
SAGDSWLYNEQF,TRBV29-1,TRBJ2-1
ASSQIQTGLEGNTIY,TRBV4-1,TRBJ1-3
ASRSPAAGLSYEQY,TRBV28,TRBJ2-7
AFLPGQGIGSGNTIY,TRBV30,TRBJ1-3
ASSPNGGVDQPQH,TRBV7-2,TRBJ1-5
ASSLASVGGPTGTDTQY,TRBV5-1,TRBJ2-3
SGAAGNTEAF,TRBV29-1,TRBJ1-1
ASGSWQANEKLF,TRBV6-1,TRBJ1-4
ASSTSLGGGGGYT,TRBV19,TRBJ1-2
ASRTRQGISEKLF,TRBV6-6,TRBJ1-4
ATQPSGGKETQY,TRBV5-4,TRBJ2-5
ASRATSGSTDTQY,TRBV2,TRBJ2-3
SVGEGDQPQH,TRBV29-1,TRBJ1-5
ASSLGPGEYEQY,TRBV7-6,TRBJ2-7
ASSGQNTEAF,TRBV5-1,TRBJ1-1
ASSPGGLGNTIY,TRBV18,TRBJ1-3
AISPGQVPYEQY,TRBV10-3,TRBJ2-7
ASRPGRGSTNEKLF,TRBV19,TRBJ1-4
ASSGGSTEAF,TRBV5-4,TRBJ1-1
ASSPTTGDYGYT,TRBV18,TRBJ1-2
ASSVAPTVGTEAF,TRBV9,TRBJ1-1
ASSIALLAARRGDSGANVLT,TRBV21-1,TRBJ2-6
ASSEAGFSYEQY,TRBV6-1,TRBJ2-7
ASRPGSNEKLF,TRBV27,TRBJ1-4
ASSFRDGSYEQY,TRBV27,TRBJ2-7
ASWWDRGPQF,TRBV27,TRBJ2-1
ASRTGIQETQY,TRBV6-5,TRBJ2-5
ASSLLTGGETQY,TRBV5-1,TRBJ2-5